These 26 T cell receptor beta chains originate from one sample sequenced in a study of blood T cell repertoires in COVID-19 (dated by TCRdb to 2018 to 2021). Libraries were prepared through the immunoSEQ multiplex PCR assay. The source is immuneACCESS, and TCRdb retained only in-frame sequences with V and J called. Part of the clones is not carried over; for the studies checked, unresolved V genes explain less than half of this, and the remainder is unexplained. Here the sample has a few hundred thousand clones; around 80% occur a single time. About 4% of the sample is in the top ten clones. Material for sequencing was PBMCs or T cells enriched from blood (not recorded which). The source of these receptors is a man younger than 40 with acute COVID-19.

The chain carries TRBV7-3 and TRBJ1-1, with D possibly matching TRBD1 (5 bases). Per germline, CDR1 SGHTA and CDR2 FQGTGA. This CDR3 has 16 amino acids. Trimming pared 1 base from V and 1 base from J, leaving 13 bases between. The DNA for the CDR3 is TGTGCCAGCAGCTTAAGGGGCCGGCCGAGGAACACTGAAGCTTTCTTT. This codes for CASSLRGRPRNTEAFF.

This sequence joins TRBV4-1 and TRBJ2-1; D call uncertain. Trimming left V 0 bases short and J 8 bases short, with 11 bases between. The CDR3 contains 14 residues. Germline V gene lookup returns CDR1 MGHRA and CDR2 YSYEKL. As DNA, the CDR3 is TGCGCCAGCAGCCAAGATCATGGGCGTTATGAGCAGTTCTTC. Translated: CASSQDHGRYEQFF.

The J gene is TRBJ1-2, the V gene TRBV9, with 7 bases identical to TRBD1. The CDR3 length is 15 residues. With V trimmed by 0 bases and J by 7 bases, 9 bases remained unmatched. Germline V gene data show CDR1 as SGDLS and CDR2 as YYNGEE. CDR3 in amino acids: CASSVASTGMGGYTF. CDR3 bases: TGTGCCAGCAGCGTAGCGTCGACAGGGATGGGTGGCTACACCTTC. The full variable domain, with the rest looked up from reference TRBV9 and TRBJ1-2, is DSGVTQTPKHLITATGQRVTLRCSPRSGDLSVYWYQQSLDQGLQFLIQYYNGEERAKGNILERFSAQQFPDLHSELNLSSLELGDSALYFCASSVASTGMGGYTFGSGTRLTVV.

This chain links TRBV5-5 with TRBJ1-2; D may be TRBD1 (5 bases). The CDR3 runs to 15 residues. The V end lost 0 bases, the J end lost 2 bases, and 11 bases lay between the germline ends. The germline CDR1 and CDR2 sequences are SGHKS and YYEKEE (reference sequence). CDR3 nucleotides: TGTGCCAGCAGCTTGGCTGGTGGGGGGAACTATGGCTACACCTTC. Amino acids: CASSLAGGGNYGYTF.

This chain connects TRBV29-1 to TRBJ2-1, with TRBD1 matching 7 bases. The germline V gene encodes CDR1 SQVTM and CDR2 ANQGSEA. With V trimmed by 6 bases and J by 8 bases, 4 bases remained unmatched. The CDR3 runs to 11 residues. This chain's CDR3 is CSVLTGYEQFF. As DNA, the CDR3 is TGCAGCGTCCTGACAGGGTATGAGCAGTTCTTC.

The CDR3 bases are TGTGCCAGCAGCTTAAATTCCGATGGCTACACCTTC. Residues: CASSLNSDGYTF. The V gene is TRBV7-9, the J gene TRBJ1-2; D unresolved. V gave up 2 bases and J gave up 6 bases, with 7 bases separating them. This CDR3 spans 12 amino acids. Germline lookup yields CDR1 SEHNR and CDR2 FQNEAQ (reference sequence). The full variable domain, its missing parts supplied by reference TRBV7-9 and TRBJ1-2, is DTGVSQNPRHKITKRGQNVTFRCDPISEHNRLYWYRQTLGQGPEFLTYFQNEAQLEKSRLLSDRFSAERPKGSFSTLEIQRTEQGDSAMYLCASSLNSDGYTFGSGTRLTVV.

Concerning this clone: Distinct nucleotide sequences in the sample also encode this CDR3. This chain connects TRBV19 to TRBJ1-5; TRBD1 agrees at 11 bases. The V gene end was trimmed by 8 bases and the J gene end by 4 bases; junction bases not matched to a gene: 1. CDR3 length equals 13 residues. Germline V gene data show CDR1 as LNHDA and CDR2 as SQIVND (reference sequence). The CDR3 reads CASWDRGNQPQHF. The CDR3 DNA follows: TGTGCCAGTTGGGACAGGGGGAATCAGCCCCAGCATTTT. Based on the CDR3 plus reference TRBV19 and TRBJ1-5, the full variable domain is DGGITQSPKYLFRKEGQNVTLSCEQNLNHDAMYWYRQDPGQGLRLIYYSQIVNDFQKGDIAEGYSVSREKKESFPLTVTSAQKNPTAFYLCASWDRGNQPQHFGDGTRLSIL.

The J gene is TRBJ2-1, the V gene TRBV28; 7 bases line up with TRBD2. The CDR3 extends over 11 amino acids. V was pared by 8 bases and J by 16 bases, with 11 bases of the junction left unmatched. Germline lookup yields CDR1 MDHEN and CDR2 SYDVKM. DNA of the CDR3: TGTGCCAGCGTAGGAAGCGGGGTCGATTTCTTC. Its protein product is CASVGSGVDFF.

This clone was seen more than once but under ten times. V usage is TRBV27 and J usage is TRBJ2-7; 7 positions match TRBD2. Germline-derived CDR1 and CDR2 are MNHEY and SMNVEV (reference sequence). The CDR3 spans 14 residues. V was pared by 4 bases and J by 3 bases, with 6 bases of the junction left unmatched. The CDR3 DNA sequence: TGTGCCAGCAGTTCTCGCGCTAGCGGCTACGAGCAGTACTTC. Amino acid sequence: CASSSRASGYEQYF.

The rearrangement joins TRBV7-9 to TRBJ1-1; D not certain. Per the germline V gene, CDR1 is SEHNR and CDR2 is FQNEAQ (reference sequence). V gave up 6 bases and J gave up 5 bases, with 10 bases separating them. The CDR3 spans 12 residues. CDR3 in amino acids: CASRTGFTEAFF. The CDR3 nucleotides read TGTGCCAGCAGAACGGGGTTTACTGAAGCTTTCTTT.

The chain recombines TRBV5-1 with TRBJ2-1; TRBD2 is a possible D gene (7 bases). Germline V gives CDR1 SGHRS, CDR2 YFSETQ. V lost 0 bases to trimming and J lost 5 bases, with 18 bases between them. This CDR3 is 17 amino acids long. CDR3 sequence (DNA): TGCGCCAGCAGCTTGGGGTGGGGCGGGGGCCATAACAATGAGCAGTTCTTC. Translated, it gives CASSLGWGGGHNNEQFF.

This rearrangement joins TRBV2 to TRBJ2-4, with 9 bases aligning to TRBD2. Germline-derived CDR1 and CDR2 are SNHLY and FYNNEI. V was clipped by 2 bases and J by 9 bases; unmatched bases: 5. This CDR3 is built from 14 residues. CDR3 protein: CASSETSGRGIQYF. The CDR3 DNA sequence: TGTGCCAGCAGTGAAACTAGCGGGCGCGGCATTCAGTACTTC.

The genes are TRBV5-6 and TRBJ1-2; D possibly corresponds to TRBD1 (5 bases). Germline V lookup: CDR1 SGHDT, CDR2 YYEEEE. The CDR3 runs 11 residues. Between the trimmed V and J ends, which lost 0 bases and 14 bases, there was a span of 11 bases. CDR3 sequence: CASSLAGGRTF. Here the CDR3 DNA reads TGTGCCAGCAGCTTGGCCGGGGGTAGGACCTTC.

For the CDR3, the DNA is TGTGCCAGCAGTTTGAATGGGGGGATTGGCAATCAGCCCCAGCATTTT. Its translation is CASSLNGGIGNQPQHF. V is TRBV27 and J is TRBJ1-5, with a possible D match to TRBD1 (5 bases). The CDR3 runs to 16 residues. The V end was cut by 3 bases, the J end by 2 bases, with 14 bases between. CDR1 MNHEY and CDR2 SMNVEV come from the germline V gene (reference sequence).

The V and J genes are TRBV9 and TRBJ1-2, with TRBD1 identical over 8 bases. Germline CDR1 and CDR2: SGDLS and YYNGEE. The J segment lost 3 bases and the V segment lost 1 base, leaving 11 bases of the junction unmatched. CDR3 length: 17 amino acids. The CDR3: CASSVNPDGQGDYGYTF. CDR3 bases: TGTGCCAGCAGCGTAAATCCAGACGGACAGGGCGACTATGGCTACACCTTC.

This clone showed up just a few times. This sequence joins TRBV9 and TRBJ1-6, with no clear D. Germline CDR1 SGDLS, CDR2 YYNGEE. With 0 bases removed from V and 1 base from J, the gap between germline ends came to 2 bases. The CDR3 runs to 14 residues. CDR3 in DNA: TGTGCCAGCAGCGTAGCTTCCTATAATTCACCCCTCCACTTT. Translating it yields CASSVASYNSPLHF.

The DNA for the CDR3 is TGTGCCAGCAGCTTAGAGACAGCCAACTATGGCTACACCTTC. It translates to CASSLETANYGYTF. V and J are TRBV11-2 and TRBJ1-2; tentative D call: TRBD1 (5 bases). The ends were cut back, 0 bases at V and 2 bases at J, with 7 bases in the middle. The CDR3 has 14 amino acids. The germline gives CDR1 SGHAT, CDR2 FQNNGV.

The table lists this clone with a count of one. The chain recombines TRBV3-1 (or the pseudogene TRBV3-2) with TRBJ2-1, with a weak D call TRBD2 (6 bases). This CDR3 is 11 amino acids long. The V end was cut by 9 bases, the J end by 8 bases, with 11 bases between. CDR1 is LGHDT and CDR2 is YNNKEL in the germline V gene (reference sequence). This CDR3 is CASSRGYEQFF. CDR3 sequence (DNA): TGTGCCAGTTCCCGGGGGTATGAGCAGTTCTTC.

This clone came up a few times. This chain connects TRBV28 to TRBJ1-1, with D maybe TRBD1 (6 bases). V was shortened by 8 bases and J by 6 bases, with 19 bases between the two germline ends. Germline CDR1 reads MDHEN; CDR2 reads SYDVKM. The CDR3 spans 14 residues. The CDR3 bases are TGTGCCAGCGCCGGGACATCGGGGATCTCTGAAGCTTTCTTT. Amino acids: CASAGTSGISEAFF.

This clone was found a few times. This sequence joins TRBV6-5 and TRBJ1-6; D gene uncertain. Germline CDR1 and CDR2: MNHEY and SVGAGI. V lost 7 bases, J lost 15 bases, and 19 bases lay in between. The CDR3 is 13 residues long. The CDR3 DNA follows: TGTGCCAGCATATCCACGGTATCGGGAGGCCTCCACTTT. This codes for CASISTVSGGLHF.

The sample holds a few counts of this clone. This chain connects TRBV30 to TRBJ1-5, with TRBD1 as a possible D gene (6 bases). Germline V gene sequence: CDR1 GTSNPN, CDR2 SVGIG (reference sequence). V was pared by 4 bases and J by 5 bases, with 15 bases between. CDR3 length: 14 amino acids. CDR3 region: CAWTMRGIDQPQHF. The CDR3 DNA sequence: TGTGCCTGGACTATGAGGGGGATAGATCAGCCCCAGCATTTT. Full variable domain (rest looked up from reference TRBV30 and TRBJ1-5): SQTIHQWPATLVQPVGSPLSLECTVEGTSNPNLYWYRQAAGRGLQLLFYSVGIGQISSEVPQNLSASRPQDRQFILSSKKLLLSDSGFYLCAWTMRGIDQPQHFGDGTRLSIL.

This sequence joins TRBV29-1 and TRBJ1-5; tentatively, D is TRBD1 (5 bases). CDR1 and CDR2 from the germline V gene are SQVTM and ANQGSEA. The CDR3 consists of 13 residues. V was shortened by 6 bases and J by 4 bases, with 13 bases between the two germline ends. CDR3: CSVRDGLNQPQHF. As DNA, the CDR3 is TGCAGCGTGCGGGACGGACTGAATCAGCCCCAGCATTTT.

The V and J genes are TRBV9 and TRBJ2-7; TRBD2 matches at 10 bases. Germline trimming cut 0 bases from V and 5 bases from J; bases unmatched to any gene: 8. Germline V gene data show CDR1 as SGDLS and CDR2 as YYNGEE. The CDR3 is 16 residues long. The CDR3 sequence is CASSVGPSGGANEQYF. CDR3 DNA sequence: TGTGCCAGCAGCGTAGGGCCAAGCGGGGGGGCGAACGAGCAGTACTTC.

The CDR3 loop is CASSQPNRGRGYTF. CDR3 DNA sequence: TGTGCCAGCAGCCAACCGAACAGGGGGAGAGGCTACACCTTC. This chain uses TRBV14 with TRBJ1-2, with 8 nucleotides matching TRBD1. The CDR3 consists of 14 residues. Germline CDR1 SGHDN, CDR2 FVKESK. Losses at the gene ends were 2 bases for V and 8 bases for J; bases not matched to a gene: 7.

This clone was seen just once. This specimen includes other DNA sequences encoding the same CDR3. The rearrangement links TRBV5-1 to TRBJ1-4; 9 bases are shared with TRBD1. Germline loops: CDR1 SGHRS, CDR2 YFSETQ. V dropped 3 bases and J dropped 8; count of bases not matched to a gene: 5. CDR3 length: 14 amino acids. The CDR3 DNA is TGCGCCAGCAGCTCGGGACAGGGTGGGGAAAAACTGTTTTTT. As protein: CASSSGQGGEKLFF.

The chain recombines TRBV9 with TRBJ1-6; D is uncertain. CDR1 and CDR2 (germline): SGDLS, YYNGEE. The CDR3 has 14 amino acids. Trimming left V 2 bases short and J 6 bases short, with 9 bases between. The CDR3, as DNA: TGTGCCAGCAGCGTGTTCGAGTTTAATTCACCCCTCCACTTT. This codes for CASSVFEFNSPLHF.